This TCR beta chain came from a study of T cell responses to AZD1222 COVID-19 vaccine. As for the study in general: It was second doses at about 4 or about 12 weeks that were pooled.

Study-level findings and limits: Seropositive at baseline were only a handful of AZD1222 recipients. Clonal diversity was possibly underestimated, and white British individuals and females predominated among donors.

This clone was counted once. Its antigen is not known. Generated by immunoSEQ multiplex PCR, the TCRdb table keeps only in-frame clones and is missing some. The sample contains 150,000 to 170,000 clones, about 85% of which appear only once. V was clipped by 6 bases and J by 2 bases; unmatched bases: 6. Germline CDR1 reads SGHTA; CDR2 reads FQGNSA. The length of the CDR3 is 16 residues. V usage is TRBV7-2 and J usage is TRBJ2-3, with TRBD2 matching 12 bases. This sequence originates from an adult in good health. The specimen comprised peripheral blood, sampled on day 0 of AZD1222 vaccination. The chain's CDR3 is CASRTTSGGNTDTQYF. In DNA form, the CDR3 reads TGTGCCAGCAGAACAACTAGCGGGGGGAACACAGATACGCAGTATTTT.